This T cell receptor (beta chain) was recorded in a study of T-cell reconstitution after alpha-beta-depleted transplantation in children. The sample holds many counts of this clonotype. Preparation of the TCRbeta library was carried out with unique molecular identifiers. TCRdb re-derived calls from the PCR reads in MiXCR, one entry per CDR3 protein. Of over 85,000 distinct CDR3 sequences detected, 9% to 12% appear once; the ten largest clones hold 8% to 9.5%. Germline V CDR1 and CDR2: DFQATT, SNEGSKA (reference sequence). This CDR3 has 12 residues. The ends were cut back, 4 bases at V and 8 bases at J, with 12 bases in the middle.

This chain uses TRBV20-1 with TRBJ2-4; D gene uncertain. This clonotype was sampled from a human donor who donated a stem cell graft to a child with acute lymphoblastic leukemia. The sample in question was PBMCs from the stem cell graft donor, obtained from the stem cell graft. The CDR3 loop reads CSANYFEDIQYF. The DNA for the CDR3 is TGCAGTGCTAATTACTTCGAGGACATTCAGTACTTC.